Sequencing of this T cell receptor beta chain was carried out in a study of blood T cell repertoires in COVID-19. The V gene's germline CDR1 is SGHRS and CDR2 YFSETQ. The V gene lost 2 bases and the J gene lost 1 base, with 15 bases spanning the gap. This CDR3 has 16 residues. Original handling: Amplifying reference gene primers gave estimates of nucleated cell counts. The repertoire was sequenced with immunoSEQ multiplex PCR; TCRdb's copy has only in-frame clones and lacks some. The DNA was the basis for D and trimming; V, J and clone size are from that table. There are over 100,000 clones in the sample; approximately 80% occur only once, and approximately 7.9% lies in the top ten.

The specimen sequenced was peripheral blood. The chain uses TRBV5-1 and TRBJ2-5; perhaps TRBD1 as D (6 bases). This receptor was identified in an elderly woman with active or convalescent COVID-19. Here the CDR3 reads CASSLQGTNVQETQYF. The CDR3 DNA is TGCGCCAGCAGCTTACAGGGTACTAACGTCCAAGAGACCCAGTACTTC.